This is a list of T cell receptor beta chains from one sample in a study of blood T cell repertoires in COVID-19. The assay was immunoSEQ multiplex PCR, and TCRdb's table has in-frame clones only and misses some. The table includes about 180,000 clones, 89% detected once. Sequencing was carried out using peripheral blood. These receptors all stem from a man younger than 35 who had recovered from COVID-19. CDR3s include the opening cysteine and the closing phenylalanine or tryptophan. The D gene is left open where the match is weak. Not every row has a clone size; where given, it reads once, few, many or a size class.

TRBJ2-1 - TRBV7-9 - TGTGCCAGCAGCTTAGTGGTAGGGGCCTACAATGAGCAGTTCTTC CASSLVVGAYNEQFF
TRBJ2-5 TRBD1 TRBV7-9 - TGTGCCAGCAGCCAAAATCCGCAGGGGGCTCAAGAGACCCAGTACTTC CASSQNPQGAQETQYF
TRBJ2-3 TRBD2 TRBV19 - TGTGCCAGTAGTATTGGTGGTTGGGCTAGCGGGACTACAGATACGCAGTATTTT CASSIGGWASGTTDTQYF
TRBJ1-5 - TRBV4-3 - TGCGCCAGCAGCCAAGCCGGTCGGCAGCCCCAGCATTTT CASSQAGRQPQHF
TRBJ2-1 TRBD2 TRBV4-1 - TGCGCCAGCAGCCAAGAGTCTAGCGGGAGTATCTATGAGCAGTTCTTC CASSQESSGSIYEQFF
TRBJ1-4 - TRBV28 - TGTGCCAGCAGTTTATGGTCAGGAAATAATGAAAAACTGTTTTTT CASSLWSGNNEKLFF
TRBJ2-5 - TRBV2 once TGTGCCAGCAGCGGACAGAGCCAAGAGACCCAGTACTTC CASSGQSQETQYF
TRBJ2-7 - TRBV6-2/TRBV6-3 - TGTGCCAGCAGTTACCCCAGCGAGCAGTACTTC CASSYPSEQYF
TRBJ2-7 TRBD1 TRBV14 many TGTGCCAGCAGCCAGGGTACCCGGGACAGAGCGTACTTC CASSQGTRDRAYF
TRBJ2-5 - TRBV5-1 - TGCGCCAGCAGCTTGGTTGTTTCACGACTAGAGACCCAGTACTTC CASSLVVSRLETQYF
TRBJ1-3 - TRBV29-1 - TGCAGCGTTGTCTACAGATCCGGAAACACCATATATTTT CSVVYRSGNTIYF
TRBJ1-5 - TRBV2 few TGTGCCAGCAGTGCCAATGACTTTTTGCCCCAGCATTTT CASSANDFLPQHF
TRBJ2-5 TRBD1 TRBV25-1 - TGTGCCAGCAGTCTGGGACAGGGGAGAGGAGAGACCCAGTACTTC CASSLGQGRGETQYF
TRBJ2-2 TRBD1 TRBV7-9 - TGTGCCAGCAGCTTAAAGGGGGCAGTCACCGGGGAGCTGTTTTTT CASSLKGAVTGELFF
TRBJ2-3 - TRBV7-2 - TGTGCCAGCAGCTTAGGCGCAGCAGGTACGCAGTATTTT CASSLGAAGTQYF
TRBJ1-4 - TRBV19 few TGTGCCAGTCGTGATTTGAGGGTTACTAATGAAAAACTGTTTTTT CASRDLRVTNEKLFF
TRBJ2-5 TRBD2 TRBV27 - TGTGCCAGCAGCCATGGACTAGCGGGAGGACAAGAGACCCAGTACTTC CASSHGLAGGQETQYF
TRBJ1-5 TRBD1 TRBV7-6 - TGTGCCAGCAGCAAAGGGACAGATCCTTCGCATCAGCCCCAGCATTTT CASSKGTDPSHQPQHF
TRBJ1-3 - TRBV7-8 - TGTGCCAGCAGCCCTATCCTCGGGGGAAACACCATATATTTT CASSPILGGNTIYF
TRBJ1-1 - TRBV19 - TGTGCCAGTTTGACCGCGAGGACTGAAGCTTTCTTT CASLTARTEAFF
TRBJ2-7 TRBD2 TRBV5-1 few TGCGCCAGCAGCTCCAGACTAGCGGGGAACGAGCAGTACTTC CASSSRLAGNEQYF
TRBJ1-5 - TRBV6-5 - TGTGCCAGCAGTTACTCAGGGGCTGGCAATCAGCCCCAGCATTTT CASSYSGAGNQPQHF
TRBJ2-3 - TRBV6-5 once TGTGCCAGCAGCTCTGGCGACTTGGGGCCGCAGTATTTT CASSSGDLGPQYF
TRBJ1-6 - TRBV6-1 - TGTGCCAGCAGTGAAGCACCCCCGATAGTTTCACCCCTCCACTTT CASSEAPPIVSPLHF
TRBJ2-2 - TRBV6-5 - TGTGCCAGCAGAGGGGTTACGAACACCGGGGAGCTGTTTTTT CASRGVTNTGELFF
TRBJ2-2 TRBD1 TRBV5-1 - TGCGCCAGCAGCAGTGGGACAGGTGGGGCCGGGGAGCTGTTTTTT CASSSGTGGAGELFF
TRBJ1-5 TRBD1 TRBV6-5 - TGTGCCAGCAGACGACAGGGGGCGTCGAGTCAGCCCCAGCATTTT CASRRQGASSQPQHF
TRBJ2-5 - TRBV25-1 - TGTGCCAGCAGTGAATTCCCTCCCGGGGAAGAGACCCAGTACTTC CASSEFPPGEETQYF
TRBJ2-7 TRBD2 TRBV7-2 - TGTGCCAGCAGCTTGTTCCAAGCGGGAGGGCGTGGCTACGAGCAGTACTTC CASSLFQAGGRGYEQYF
TRBJ2-7 TRBD2 TRBV19 - TGTGCCAGCGGGACTAGCACCTACGAGCAGTACTTC CASGTSTYEQYF
TRBJ2-4 TRBD2 TRBV6-2/TRBV6-3 - TGTGCCAGCAGTTTGGGGGGGAACATTCAGTACTTC CASSLGGNIQYF
TRBJ1-1 - TRBV2 - TGTGCCAGCAGTGTACAGGGCCTTAACACTGAAGCTTTCTTT CASSVQGLNTEAFF
TRBJ1-2 - TRBV6-5 - TGTGCCAGCAGTCACCCCAGGGATTCAAATGGCTACACCTTC CASSHPRDSNGYTF
TRBJ2-1 TRBD2 TRBV10-1 - TGCGCCAGCAGTGTTTCAACTAGCGGGAGTCGTAATGAGCAGTTCTTC CASSVSTSGSRNEQFF
TRBJ2-5 - TRBV11-3 - TGTGCCAGCAGCTTGGGAGGACAACAAGAGACCCAGTACTTC CASSLGGQQETQYF
TRBJ2-5 TRBD2 TRBV7-2 - TGTGCCAGCAGCTTAGCGGGGGCTAGCGGGAGCCAAGAGACCCAGTACTTC CASSLAGASGSQETQYF
TRBJ2-7 TRBD1 TRBV29-1 - TGCAGCGTCGCGGGACAGGGGGCCAAGCAGTACTTC CSVAGQGAKQYF
TRBJ2-3 - TRBV11-2 - TGTGCCAGCAGCTTCGAGAGGGCTAGAGATACGCAGTATTTT CASSFERARDTQYF
TRBJ1-2 TRBD1 TRBV18 many TGTGCCAGCTCACCCGGGACAGGGGGCCCCTCAGCTAACTATGGCTACACCTTC CASSPGTGGPSANYGYTF
TRBJ1-2 TRBD1 TRBV10-3 - TGTGCCGCACATAGCGGGACAGGGGGAGGCTACACCTTC CAAHSGTGGGYTF
TRBJ2-7 TRBD1 TRBV28 - TGTGCCAGCAGTCTCCGGACAGGGGGTTACGAGCAGTACTTC CASSLRTGGYEQYF
TRBJ2-7 - TRBV7-9 - TGTGCCAGCAGCTCTCCTGGGGGCGGCAGCCCTACGGCCGAGCAGTACTTC CASSSPGGGSPTAEQYF
TRBJ2-2 TRBD1 TRBV6-5 - TGTGCCAGCAGTTCCGGGACAGGGCCCACCGGGGAGCTGTTTTTT CASSSGTGPTGELFF
TRBJ2-7 - TRBV4-2 - TGTGCCAGCAGCCAACCCTCTAGGTCCGAGCAGTACTTC CASSQPSRSEQYF
TRBJ2-7 TRBD2 TRBV13 - TGTGCCAGCAGCTTAGGATGGCCGGGACTAGCGGGAGCTGTTCAGCAGTACTTC CASSLGWPGLAGAVQQYF
TRBJ1-4 - TRBV5-8 - TGTGCCAGCAGCTTCCGGGGGGGTAATGAAAAACTGTTTTTT CASSFRGGNEKLFF
TRBJ1-5 TRBD1 TRBV4-2 - TGTGCCAGCAGCCTGTTCGGGACAGGGGATTTTAGCAATCAGCCCCAGCATTTT CASSLFGTGDFSNQPQHF
TRBJ2-3 - TRBV12-3/TRBV12-4 - TGTGCCAGCAGTCCTACCAGCACAGATACGCAGTATTTT CASSPTSTDTQYF
TRBJ1-5 - TRBV13 - TGTGCCAGTTCTGGGGGCTACAATCAGCCCCAGCATTTT CASSGGYNQPQHF
TRBJ1-2 - TRBV28 - TGTGCCAGCAGTGAATCGACAGGTATTAACTATGGCTACACCTTC CASSESTGINYGYTF
TRBJ1-1 - TRBV28 - TGTGCCAGCGGTCTAGACGGGGTCACTGAAGCTTTCTTT CASGLDGVTEAFF
TRBJ1-5 - TRBV10-3 once TGTGCCACCCTTAGGGGGGGGGCGCAGGGACAGCCCCAGCATTTT CATLRGGAQGQPQHF
TRBJ1-4 - TRBV7-9 - TGTGCCAGCAGCCTAGATAGCGGTCCAACTAATGAAAAACTGTTTTTT CASSLDSGPTNEKLFF
TRBJ2-1 - TRBV9 - TGTGCCAGCAGCGCCCAGGATGAGCAGTTCTTC CASSAQDEQFF
TRBJ2-2 - TRBV12-3/TRBV12-4 - TGTGCCAGCAGTTCCGCCTACCACCGGGAGCTGTTTTTT CASSSAYHRELFF
TRBJ2-7 TRBD1 TRBV7-6 - TGTGCCAGCAGCTCCCGACAGGGCGGCAGGGACGAGCAGTACTTC CASSSRQGGRDEQYF